This T cell receptor (beta chain) was observed in a study of shared clonotypes between healthy human individuals. This CDR3 has 13 amino acids. Trimming took 1 base from V and 12 from J, leaving 13 bases between them. Per the germline V gene, CDR1 is SGHAT and CDR2 is FQNNGV. An assay was performed, and its level was deep. Assay used: immunoSEQ multiplex PCR; TCRdb lists only in-frame clones, some missing. The data show approximately 2.4 million clones, roughly 95% seen once. The sequence derives from a man younger than 30 in good health. Sample: naive CD4+ T cells sorted from blood. Stated subset: CD45RA+ positively selected. The chain is built from TRBV11-2 and TRBJ2-4; TRBD1 or TRBD2 may be the D gene (6 bases each). This CDR3 reads CASSLGGARGQYF. The CDR3 nucleotides read TGTGCCAGCAGCTTAGGGGGGGCCCGAGGTCAGTACTTC.